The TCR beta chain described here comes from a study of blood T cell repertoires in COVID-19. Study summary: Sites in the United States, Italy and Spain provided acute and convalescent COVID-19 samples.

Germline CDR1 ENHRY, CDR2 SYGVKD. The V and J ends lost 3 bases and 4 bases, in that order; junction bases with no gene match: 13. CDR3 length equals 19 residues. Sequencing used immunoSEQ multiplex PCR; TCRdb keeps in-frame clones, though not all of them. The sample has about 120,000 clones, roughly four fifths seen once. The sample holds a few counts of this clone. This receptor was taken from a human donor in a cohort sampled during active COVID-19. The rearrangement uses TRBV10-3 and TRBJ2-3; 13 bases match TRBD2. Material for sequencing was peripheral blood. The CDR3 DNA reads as TGTGCCATCAGTGACCTCACTAGCGGGGGGGACCGTCGCCCAGATACGCAGTATTTT. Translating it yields CAISDLTSGGDRRPDTQYF.